In its sample, the clone carrying this TCR beta chain was seen many times. The data originate from a study of identical twins. In TCRdb, the 5' RACE reads were re-called with MiXCR into one record per CDR3 protein. Among 690,000 or so distinct CDR3 sequences, roughly 6.2% were seen once, and the ten largest hold 1.5% to 2%. The CDR3 loop spans 13 amino acids. Unmatched junction bases numbered 7, after V lost 6 bases and J lost 6 bases. The receptor was isolated from a man aged 18-30 years in good health. The specimen was naive T cells sorted from blood. This rearrangement joins TRBV12-3 or TRBV12-4 to TRBJ2-7; TRBD2 aligns across 8 bases. Written as DNA, the CDR3 is TGTGCCAGCAGCACAAGCGGGAGTGGCGAGCAGTACGTC. Translating it yields CASSTSGSGEQYV.